Below, 19 T cell receptor beta chains from the same sample are listed, as sequenced in a study of cytomegalovirus exposure and HLA in healthy donors. PCR amplification relied on 60 Vbeta primers (plus 13 Jbeta primers). Repertoires were generated with immunoSEQ multiplex PCR, while TCRdb's copy carries only in-frame clones and drops some. Of approximately 110,000 clones in the sample, around 75% are singletons; the top ten hold approximately 1.2%. Sequenced material: PBMCs. These receptors were obtained from a man in his forties in good health and CMV-seronegative.

This chain joins TRBV15 and TRBJ1-4, with D maybe TRBD1 (6 bases). This CDR3 has 15 amino acids. Trimming pared 4 bases from V and 7 bases from J, leaving 16 bases between. Germline V gene sequence: CDR1 LNHNV, CDR2 YYDKDF (reference sequence). As DNA, the CDR3 is TGTGCCACCAGCAACCCAGGGGTCGTATTTGAAAAACTGTTTTTT. Amino acids: CATSNPGVVFEKLFF.

This chain joins TRBV6-1 and TRBJ1-1, with TRBD1 as a possible D gene (6 bases). The CDR3 runs 14 residues. CDR1 MNHNS and CDR2 SASEGT come from the germline V gene. Trimming removed 1 base from V and 1 base from J, with 7 bases in between. CDR3 region: CASSEVGGNTEAFF. The DNA of the CDR3 is TGTGCCAGCAGTGAAGTAGGGGGGAACACTGAAGCTTTCTTT.

This clone has only a few counts. This chain joins TRBV11-3 and TRBJ2-5, with TRBD1 matching 9 bases. V lost 2 bases, J lost 4 bases, and 11 bases stayed unmatched. There are 17 residues in the CDR3. Germline lookup yields CDR1 SGHNT and CDR2 YENEEA. The CDR3 protein is CASSLFYRDRERETQYF. The CDR3 nucleotides read TGTGCCAGCAGCTTATTTTACCGGGACAGGGAACGAGAGACCCAGTACTTC.

This chain connects TRBV6-1 to TRBJ1-2, with no clear D. Trimming removed 6 bases at V and 5 bases at J, with 10 bases between. The CDR3 spans 12 residues. Germline V CDR1 and CDR2: MNHNS, SASEGT. The CDR3 DNA is TGTGCCAGCAGACTAAATCATTATGGCTACACCTTC. Translation: CASRLNHYGYTF.

This clone was recorded only once. The J gene is TRBJ2-5, the V gene TRBV10-3; 10 nucleotides line up with TRBD2. The germline CDR1 and CDR2 sequences are ENHRY and SYGVKD. This CDR3 region has 14 residues. After removal of 5 bases from V and 5 bases from J, the junction contained 5 bases not matched to a gene. The CDR3 DNA reads as TGTGCCATCAGTTTAGCGGGGGGCGGCGAGACCCAGTACTTC. Amino acid sequence: CAISLAGGGETQYF.

The V call is TRBV5-4, the J call TRBJ2-1, with 9 bases aligning to TRBD2. With V trimmed by 4 bases and J by 6 bases, 11 bases remained unmatched. Per germline, CDR1 SGHNT and CDR2 YYREEE (reference sequence). This CDR3 spans 16 amino acids. The CDR3 DNA sequence: TGTGCCAGCAGCACCGGGGGCGGGGGGGTGTTCAATGAGCAGTTCTTC. Residues: CASSTGGGGVFNEQFF.

V is TRBV29-1 and J is TRBJ2-1; TRBD2 matches 12 bases. V trimming: 7 bases; J trimming: 7 bases; junction bases outside the gene matches: 8. The CDR3 runs to 14 residues. The germline V gene has CDR1 SQVTM and CDR2 ANQGSEA. In DNA, the CDR3 is TGCAGCGCCCCGTGGCTAGCGGGGGGGAATGAGCAGTTCTTC. Translating it yields CSAPWLAGGNEQFF.

This clone has just a few counts. The V gene is TRBV7-9, the J gene TRBJ1-4, with 8 nucleotides matching TRBD1. The CDR3 runs to 19 residues. V was pared by 5 bases and J by 6 bases, with 20 bases of the junction left unmatched. In germline, CDR1 is SEHNR, CDR2 FQNEAQ (reference sequence). The CDR3 loop reads CASSHVWTGQKGVDEKLFF. The CDR3 coding sequence is TGTGCCAGCAGCCATGTGTGGACAGGGCAAAAAGGAGTTGATGAAAAACTGTTTTTT.

This clone has just one count. This chain uses TRBV7-9 with TRBJ2-7; D remains ambiguous. Trimming left V 1 base short and J 3 bases short, with 13 bases between. Looked up from germline, CDR1 is SEHNR and CDR2 is FQNEAQ (reference sequence). The CDR3 consists of 15 residues. In DNA form, the CDR3 reads TGTGCCAGCAGCTTAGACCCGGGTCAGATCTACGAGCAGTACTTC. As protein: CASSLDPGQIYEQYF.

The rearrangement uses TRBV7-9 and TRBJ1-1; D ambiguous. Germline V gives CDR1 SEHNR, CDR2 FQNEAQ (reference sequence). The CDR3 is 15 residues long. Trimming stripped 0 bases from V and 2 bases from J, with 10 bases between. The CDR3 DNA follows: TGTGCCAGCAGCTTAGCCACAGATCGAAACACTGAAGCTTTCTTT. Translating gives CASSLATDRNTEAFF.

A single count supports this clone. The gene calls are TRBV4-1 and TRBJ1-2; D not resolved. The CDR3 loop spans 15 amino acids. Trimming cost V 6 bases and J 6 bases, with 20 bases left between them. Germline-derived CDR1 and CDR2 are MGHRA and YSYEKL. The CDR3 DNA reads as TGCGCCAGCAGTCGGAGAGTGGGTAGCATTGATGGCTACACCTTC. Protein: CASSRRVGSIDGYTF.

The chain links TRBV7-9 to TRBJ1-2; D is unresolved. Trimming took 5 bases from V and 6 from J, leaving 10 bases between them. Germline CDR1 is SEHNR and CDR2 is FQNEAQ (reference sequence). CDR3 length: 12 amino acids. The CDR3 loop reads CASSLQSDGYTF. The CDR3 region has the DNA TGTGCCAGCAGCCTACAAAGCGATGGCTACACCTTC. The whole variable domain, filled in from reference TRBV7-9 and TRBJ1-2, reads DTGVSQNPRHKITKRGQNVTFRCDPISEHNRLYWYRQTLGQGPEFLTYFQNEAQLEKSRLLSDRFSAERPKGSFSTLEIQRTEQGDSAMYLCASSLQSDGYTFGSGTRLTVV.

V and J are TRBV7-9 and TRBJ2-1; D gene uncertain. Germline lookup yields CDR1 SEHNR and CDR2 FQNEAQ (reference sequence). V was trimmed by 2 bases and J by 7 bases, leaving 12 bases between them. The length of the CDR3 is 14 residues. CDR3 in amino acids: CASSLRREENEQFF. The CDR3 DNA reads TGTGCCAGCAGCTTACGAAGAGAAGAGAATGAGCAGTTCTTC.

J is TRBJ1-2 and V is TRBV4-2; D gene unclear. The CDR3 loop spans 13 amino acids. The V gene lost 0 bases and the J gene lost 1 base, with 3 bases spanning the gap. Germline-derived CDR1 and CDR2 are LGHNA and YNFKEQ. The CDR3 sequence is CASSQDGNYGYTF. As DNA, the CDR3 is TGTGCCAGCAGCCAAGACGGTAACTATGGCTACACCTTC.

This rearrangement joins TRBV4-1 to TRBJ1-4; 8 nucleotides align to TRBD1. This CDR3 has 17 amino acids. The V segment lost 0 bases and the J segment 5 bases; nucleotides outside the gene matches: 8. The germline gives CDR1 MGHRA, CDR2 YSYEKL. Here the CDR3 reads CASSQDTRGRWNEKLFF. CDR3 coding DNA: TGCGCCAGCAGCCAAGACACCAGGGGGCGGTGGAATGAAAAACTGTTTTTT.

This rearrangement joins TRBV18 to TRBJ1-2, with D perhaps matching TRBD1 (5 bases). Between the trimmed V and J ends, which lost 0 bases and 8 bases, there was a span of 13 bases. This CDR3 has 14 amino acids. Germline CDR1 reads KGHSH; CDR2 reads LQKENI. This chain's CDR3 is CASSPPSPGWGYTF. CDR3 nucleotide sequence: TGTGCCAGCTCACCACCTTCGCCAGGGTGGGGCTACACCTTC.

This chain uses TRBV6-5 with TRBJ2-5; 10 bases match TRBD1. V dropped 4 bases and J dropped 5; count of bases not matched to a gene: 7. The germline gives CDR1 MNHEY, CDR2 SVGAGI. CDR3 length: 15 amino acids. In DNA, the CDR3 is TGTGCCAGCAGTTTCCGCCGGGACAGGGGCGAGACCCAGTACTTC. Encoded protein: CASSFRRDRGETQYF.

J is TRBJ1-1 and V is TRBV2, with TRBD1 identical over 7 bases. Germline assignment: CDR1 SNHLY and CDR2 FYNNEI. There are 15 residues in the CDR3. Trimming removed 6 bases from V and 1 base from J; junction bases left unmatched: 8. The CDR3 nucleotides are TGTGCCAGCAGGGCGAACAGGGGTGGGAACACTGAAGCTTTCTTT. This gives the protein CASRANRGGNTEAFF.

The chain links TRBV5-1 to TRBJ1-1, with D tentatively TRBD1 (5 bases). Trimming pared 0 bases from V and 7 bases from J, leaving 7 bases between. The length of the CDR3 is 12 residues. Germline CDR1 and CDR2: SGHRS and YFSETQ. CDR3 bases: TGCGCCAGCAGCTTGGACAGGCTTGAAGCTTTCTTT. This encodes CASSLDRLEAFF.